These T cell receptor beta chains were read from a single sample in a study of T cell responses to AZD1222 COVID-19 vaccine. Sequenced by immunoSEQ multiplex PCR; TCRdb stores in-frame clones only, minus some. The data hold 110,000 or so clones, with roughly 88% observed a single time. This specimen consisted of peripheral blood, obtained on day 0 of AZD1222 vaccination. The source of these receptors is an adult in good health. The CDR3 runs from the conserved cysteine through the conserved F or W.

TRBV28	TRBJ2-5	CASSRPQGETQYF
TRBV6-4	TRBJ2-1	CASSETGPGNEQFF
TRBV9	TRBJ2-7	CASSHRLTPYEQYF
TRBV6-5	TRBJ1-1	CASTRDSPMNTEAFF
TRBV2	TRBJ1-2	CASSPEGDYGYTF
TRBV5-1	TRBJ1-6	CASSDRGGSPLHF
TRBV10-3	TRBJ1-6	CAISESTLSSYNSPLHF
TRBV5-1	TRBJ1-2	CASSLVGYGYTF
TRBV6-5	TRBJ1-1	CASNHPGAMNTEAFF
TRBV5-1	TRBJ2-2	CASSWDRGRVSGELFF
TRBV6-2/TRBV6-3	TRBJ1-5	CASSYSISGNQPQHF
TRBV27	TRBJ1-3	CASSLTGTGFTTIYF
TRBV6-5	TRBJ2-7	CASSRTGWESYEQYF
TRBV3-1/TRBV3-2	TRBJ2-1	CASSQDFPVF
TRBV2	TRBJ2-3	CASRTTDTQYF
TRBV2	TRBJ1-5	CASSELLTNQPQHF
TRBV9	TRBJ2-1	CASSPGGSSYNEQFF
TRBV5-1	TRBJ2-7	CASSLAGVRGGYEQYF
TRBV27	TRBJ1-1	CASSPWLARGDTEAFF
TRBV29-1	TRBJ1-2	CSVVAWGESNYGYTF
TRBV6-5	TRBJ1-1	CASSYGRRPTEAFF
TRBV14	TRBJ1-6	CASRWGGYNSPLHF
TRBV27	TRBJ2-7	CASSFHRDRADHEQYF
TRBV19	TRBJ2-1	CASSSRLAELSYNEQFF
TRBV6-5	TRBJ1-4	CASSYSGTTNEKLFF
TRBV19	TRBJ2-3	CASSINTDTQYF
TRBV6-5	TRBJ2-7	CASIKRAGDNEQYF
TRBV5-4	TRBJ1-5	CASRRDPDQPQHF
TRBV7-9	TRBJ1-3	CASSLSTDSGNTIYF
TRBV11-3	TRBJ2-7	CASSLAGTSGSYEQYF
TRBV27	TRBJ2-7	CASTLRAGAYEQYF
TRBV5-1	TRBJ1-3	CASSLGSGGGGNTIYF
TRBV11-2	TRBJ1-6	CASSPRTGGSPLHF
TRBV6-6	TRBJ2-7	CASSYSASEQYF
TRBV6-4	TRBJ1-6	CASSGGVGSPLHF
TRBV6-5	TRBJ2-3	CASSQRVAGTDTQYF
TRBV30	TRBJ1-2	CASGQTNYGYTF
TRBV4-2	TRBJ1-2	CASSQEPKQTLGGYTF
TRBV3-1/TRBV3-2	TRBJ2-6	CASSQAPGTASSGANVLTF
TRBV2	TRBJ2-1	CASTFYNEQFF
TRBV12-3/TRBV12-4	TRBJ1-2	CASSPGHFYGYTF
TRBV19	TRBJ1-5	CASSEGLHQPQHF
TRBV29-1	TRBJ1-5	CSVSDSNQPQHF
TRBV15	TRBJ2-5	CATTPTSGEGETQYF
TRBV5-1	TRBJ1-5	CASSFDGQGDQPQHF